This T cell receptor beta chain originates from a study of CD8 T cells in Susac syndrome. Findings and limits, study-wide: The CD4+ T cell repertoires from Susac syndrome exhibited no clonal expansion.

Sequencing of TCR beta was undertaken in CD8+ and CD4+ T cells derived from blood. On this clonotype itself: Its antigen remains unidentified.

An amount of RNA that ranged from roughly 0.45 to 1 ug was reverse transcribed with random hexamers. Multiplex immunoSEQ PCR targeted 54 Vbeta and 13 Jbeta TCR beta segments. Via MiXCR, TCRdb re-called the immunoSEQ multiplex PCR reads, giving one row per CDR3 protein. Among under 200,000 distinct CDR3 sequences listed, about 91% were seen once. The source is a human donor with Susac syndrome. The sequenced sample was CD4+ T cells from PBMCs.

CDR3 region: CASSATSGGARQYF. Here the CDR3 DNA reads TGTGCCAGCAGCGCGACTAGCGGGGGGGCCAGGCAGTACTTC. The chain has TRBV5-6 and TRBJ2-7, with TRBD2 matching over 14 bases. After removal of 4 bases from V and 9 bases from J, the junction contained 6 bases not matched to a gene. Germline V gene lookup returns CDR1 SGHDT and CDR2 YYEEEE. This CDR3 region has 14 residues.